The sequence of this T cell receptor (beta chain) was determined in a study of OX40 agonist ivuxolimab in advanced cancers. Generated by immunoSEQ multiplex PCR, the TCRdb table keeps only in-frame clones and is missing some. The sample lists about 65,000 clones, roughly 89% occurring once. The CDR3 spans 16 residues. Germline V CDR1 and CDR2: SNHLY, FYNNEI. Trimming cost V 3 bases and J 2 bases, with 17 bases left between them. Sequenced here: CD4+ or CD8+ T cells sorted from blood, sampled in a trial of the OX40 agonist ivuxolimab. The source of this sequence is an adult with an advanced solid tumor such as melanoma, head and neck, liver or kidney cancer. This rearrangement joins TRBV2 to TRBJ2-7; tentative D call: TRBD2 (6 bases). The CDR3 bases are TGTGCCAGCAGTGACGTCAGTAGCGGACCCCCCTACGAGCAGTACTTC. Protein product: CASSDVSSGPPYEQYF. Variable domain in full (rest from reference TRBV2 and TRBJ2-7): EPEVTQTPSHQVTQMGQEVILRCVPISNHLYFYWYRQILGQKVEFLVSFYNNEISEKSEIFDDQFSVERPDGSNFTLKIRSTKLEDSAMYFCASSDVSSGPPYEQYFGPGTRLTVT.